This T cell receptor beta chain was obtained from a study of OX40 agonist ivuxolimab in advanced cancers. Method: immunoSEQ multiplex PCR; TCRdb's copy keeps in-frame clones and lacks some. The table lists around 95,000 clones, under 95% of them singletons. The CDR3 is 11 amino acids. The V end was cut by 6 bases, the J end by 4 bases, with 7 bases between. The V gene's germline CDR1 is MNHNY and CDR2 SVGAGI (reference sequence). This clonotype was sampled from an adult with an advanced solid tumor such as melanoma, head and neck, liver or kidney cancer. The chain is built from TRBV6-6 and TRBJ2-7; the D is unclear. The material sequenced was CD4+ or CD8+ T cells sorted from blood, taken in a trial of the OX40 agonist ivuxolimab. CDR3 in DNA: TGTGCCAGCAGCTTGGAGTACGAGCAGTACTTC. The encoded protein is CASSLEYEQYF.